The 14 T cell receptor beta chains below come from one sample, sequenced in a study of blood T cells in healthy people across ages. Together with a sample-barcoded 5' primer, a J-beta primer mix was included in a second PCR lasting about 6 to 12 cycles. TCRdb re-called the 5' RACE reads through MiXCR, storing one row per CDR3 protein. The sample records around 900,000 distinct CDR3 sequences, roughly half being singletons. What was sequenced was blood. These receptors all stem from an older woman in good health.

The rearrangement joins TRBV6-1 to TRBJ2-2; D unclear. Trimming shortened V by 6 bases and J by 5 bases, and 34 bases separated the two germline ends. The germline V gene has CDR1 MNHNS and CDR2 SASEGT. CDR3 length: 21 residues. CDR3 amino acids: CASSQQFGIRSGLDTTGELFF. The CDR3 bases are TGTGCCAGCAGCCAACAATTTGGGATTAGGTCTGGGCTCGACACGACCGGGGAGCTGTTTTTT.

The gene calls are TRBV29-1 and TRBJ1-5; TRBD1 might be the D (5 bases). Germline V gene lookup returns CDR1 SQVTM and CDR2 ANQGSEA. Trimming pared 4 bases from V and 2 bases from J, leaving 9 bases between. This CDR3 comprises 13 residues. Here the CDR3 reads CSVVGQGNQPQHF. DNA of the CDR3: TGCAGCGTTGTGGGGCAGGGCAATCAGCCCCAGCATTTT.

This chain joins TRBV20-1 and TRBJ2-4, with a possible D match to TRBD1 (5 bases). The CDR3 length is 13 residues. Germline lookup yields CDR1 DFQATT and CDR2 SNEGSKA (reference sequence). Deletions cut 6 bases from V and 7 bases from J, with 16 bases between. The CDR3 DNA sequence: TGCAGTGCCCCCCCCCAGGGCCCGAACATTCAGTACTTC. This gives the protein CSAPPQGPNIQYF.

The chain recombines TRBV7-2 with TRBJ1-5; no firm D call. V was cut by 6 bases and J by 5 bases, with 11 bases left in between. Germline assignment: CDR1 SGHTA and CDR2 FQGNSA. The CDR3 is made up of 13 amino acids. CDR3 DNA sequence: TGTGCCAGCAGTCCCTCCGGGCATCAGCCCCAGCATTTT. Amino acid sequence: CASSPSGHQPQHF.

This sequence joins TRBV13 and TRBJ2-1; the D gene is possibly TRBD2 (6 bases). There are 14 residues in the CDR3. Between the trimmed V and J ends, which lost 2 bases and 7 bases, there was a span of 12 bases. Germline CDR1 PRHDT, CDR2 FYEKMQ (reference sequence). CDR3 sequence (DNA): TGTGCCAGCAGCTTACGGCTAGCGAAAAATGAGCAGTTCTTC. Translation: CASSLRLAKNEQFF.

The V call is TRBV4-1, the J call TRBJ2-5; no reliable D call. The CDR3 runs 16 residues. Germline V CDR1 and CDR2: MGHRA, YSYEKL. The V and J ends lost 3 bases and 0 bases respectively, with 14 bases between them. In DNA form, the CDR3 reads TGCGCCAGCAGCCAGCCGGGTTTTAAGTACCAAGAGACCCAGTACTTC. Translated, it gives CASSQPGFKYQETQYF.

The chain uses TRBV5-1 and TRBJ2-1, with D perhaps TRBD2 (7 bases). V gave up 5 bases and J gave up 8 bases, with 17 bases separating them. Germline assignment: CDR1 SGHRS and CDR2 YFSETQ. The CDR3 runs to 14 residues. The CDR3 spells CASRDSGGRDEQFF. As DNA, the CDR3 is TGCGCCAGCAGGGACTCGGGGGGCCGGGATGAGCAGTTCTTC.

A word on this clonotype: A much larger clonotype is one base distant, so this may be a read error. The gene calls are TRBV12-3 or TRBV12-4 and TRBJ2-4, with D unclear. The J call is in doubt because the DNA end fits TRBJ2-7 better. CDR3 length: 12 residues. The CDR3 DNA sequence: TGTGTCAGCAGTATCCAAGGCTACGAGCAGTACTTC. It yields the protein CVSSIQGYEQYF.

J is TRBJ2-3 and V is TRBV4-1; 11 bases map to TRBD2. This CDR3 comprises 15 residues. Germline CDR1 is MGHRA and CDR2 is YSYEKL. Germline trimming cut 0 bases from V and 5 bases from J; bases unmatched to any gene: 1. This chain's CDR3 is CASSQEGTSGDTQYF. The CDR3 region has the DNA TGCGCCAGCAGCCAAGAAGGGACTAGCGGAGATACGCAGTATTTT.

The chain uses TRBV6-2 or TRBV6-3 and TRBJ2-5, with D possibly TRBD2 on 6 matching bases. This CDR3 has 15 residues. V was shortened by 3 bases and J by 0 bases, with 11 bases between the two germline ends. The germline V gene has CDR1 MNHEY and CDR2 SVGEGT. Here the CDR3 reads CASSYSGEYQETQYF. CDR3 sequence (DNA): TGTGCCAGCAGTTATAGCGGAGAGTACCAAGAGACCCAGTACTTC.

V and J are TRBV20-1 and TRBJ2-1; TRBD2 agrees at 7 bases. The CDR3 runs 12 residues. In germline, CDR1 is DFQATT, CDR2 SNEGSKA (reference sequence). The J segment lost 4 bases and the V segment lost 5 bases, leaving 2 bases of the junction unmatched. The CDR3 region has the DNA TGCAGTGCTGGACTAGGTTACAATGAGCAGTTCTTC. It specifies CSAGLGYNEQFF.

This clonotype was counted a few times. V is TRBV4-3 and J is TRBJ1-3; 9 positions agree with TRBD1. This CDR3 comprises 17 residues. The junction had 8 bases not matched to a gene; V was cut back by 3 bases and J by 2 bases. CDR1 LGHNA and CDR2 YSLEER come from the germline V gene. CDR3 sequence (DNA): TGCGCCAGCAGCCAGGGGACCGGGACAGGGACTGGAAACACCATATATTTT. It is translated as CASSQGTGTGTGNTIYF.

The rearrangement links TRBV28 to TRBJ1-6, with D uncertain. CDR1 MDHEN and CDR2 SYDVKM come from the germline V gene. V dropped 9 bases and J dropped 6 bases, with 9 bases sitting between them. The CDR3 is 12 residues long. The CDR3 coding sequence is TGTGCCAGTGCAGGTCCTAATTCACCCCTCCACTTT. Protein sequence: CASAGPNSPLHF.

This clonotype was seen a handful of times. V is TRBV15 and J is TRBJ2-3; D gene uncertain. From germline, CDR1 is LNHNV and CDR2 YYDKDF (reference sequence). This CDR3 spans 15 amino acids. The V gene lost 2 bases and the J gene lost 1 base, with 10 bases spanning the gap. CDR3 protein: CATSRPPQGTDTQYF. Here the CDR3 DNA reads TGTGCCACCAGCAGACCCCCCCAGGGCACAGATACGCAGTATTTT.